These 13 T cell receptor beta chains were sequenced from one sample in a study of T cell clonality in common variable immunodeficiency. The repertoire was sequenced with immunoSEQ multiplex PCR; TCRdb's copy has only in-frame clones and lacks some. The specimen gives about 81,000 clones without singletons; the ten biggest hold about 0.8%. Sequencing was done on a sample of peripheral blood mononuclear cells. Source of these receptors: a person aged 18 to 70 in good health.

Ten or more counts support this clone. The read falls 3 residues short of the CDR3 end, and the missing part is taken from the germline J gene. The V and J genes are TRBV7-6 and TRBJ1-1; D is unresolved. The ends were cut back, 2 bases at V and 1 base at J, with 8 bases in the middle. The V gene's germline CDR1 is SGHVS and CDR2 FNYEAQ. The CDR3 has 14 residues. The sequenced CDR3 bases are TGTGCCAGCAGCTTATTCCCAGAGAACACTGAA. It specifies CASSLFPENTE. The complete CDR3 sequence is CASSLFPENTEAFF.

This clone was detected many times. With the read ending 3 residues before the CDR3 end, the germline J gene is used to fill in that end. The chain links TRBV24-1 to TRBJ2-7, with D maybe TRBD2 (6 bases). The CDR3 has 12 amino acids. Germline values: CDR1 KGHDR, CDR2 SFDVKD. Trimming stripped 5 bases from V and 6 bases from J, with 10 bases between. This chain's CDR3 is CATSVTGGEQYF. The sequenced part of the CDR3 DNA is TGTGCCACCAGTGTAACCGGGGGCGAG.

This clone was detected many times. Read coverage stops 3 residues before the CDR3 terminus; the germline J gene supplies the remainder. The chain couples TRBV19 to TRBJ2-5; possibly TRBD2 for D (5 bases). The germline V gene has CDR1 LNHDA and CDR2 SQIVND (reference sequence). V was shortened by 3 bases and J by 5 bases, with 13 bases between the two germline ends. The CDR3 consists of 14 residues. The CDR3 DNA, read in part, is TGTGCCAGTAGTATGGTGGGGTCGGGGGAGACC. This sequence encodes CASSMVGSGET. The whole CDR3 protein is CASSMVGSGETQYF.

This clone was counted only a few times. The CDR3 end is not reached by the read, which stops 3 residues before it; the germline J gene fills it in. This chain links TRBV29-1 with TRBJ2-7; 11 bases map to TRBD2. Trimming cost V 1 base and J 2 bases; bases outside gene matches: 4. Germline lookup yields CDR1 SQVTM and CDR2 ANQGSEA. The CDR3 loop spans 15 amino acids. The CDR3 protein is CSVEGGTSGAYEQYF. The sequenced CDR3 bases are TGCAGCGTTGAAGGGGGGACTAGCGGTGCCTACGAG.

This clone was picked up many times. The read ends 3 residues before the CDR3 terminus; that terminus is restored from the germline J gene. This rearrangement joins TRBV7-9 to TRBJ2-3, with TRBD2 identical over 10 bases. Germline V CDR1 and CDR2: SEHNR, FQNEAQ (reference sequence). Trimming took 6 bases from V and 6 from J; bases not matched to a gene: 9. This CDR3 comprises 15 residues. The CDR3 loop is CASSPSGGYLDTQYF. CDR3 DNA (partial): TGTGCCAGCAGTCCTAGCGGGGGCTATCTTGATACG.

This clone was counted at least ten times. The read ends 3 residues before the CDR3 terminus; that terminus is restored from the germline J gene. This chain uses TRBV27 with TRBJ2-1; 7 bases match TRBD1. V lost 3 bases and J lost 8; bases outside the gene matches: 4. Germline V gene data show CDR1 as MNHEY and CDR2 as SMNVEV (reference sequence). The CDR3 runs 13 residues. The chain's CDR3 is CASSLPGGHEQFF. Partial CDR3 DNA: TGTGCCAGCAGTTTGCCAGGGGGTCATGAG.

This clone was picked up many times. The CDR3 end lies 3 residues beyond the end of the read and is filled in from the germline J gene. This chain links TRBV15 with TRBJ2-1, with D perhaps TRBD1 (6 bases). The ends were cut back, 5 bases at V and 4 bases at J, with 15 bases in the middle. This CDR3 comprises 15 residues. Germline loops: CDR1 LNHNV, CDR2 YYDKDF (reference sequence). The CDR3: CATSYRDTLYNEQFF. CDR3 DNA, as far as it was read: TGTGCCACCAGCTACCGGGACACCCTTTACAATGAG. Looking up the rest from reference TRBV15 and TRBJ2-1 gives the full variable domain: DAMVIQNPRYQVTQFGKPVTLSCSQTLNHNVMYWYQQKSSQAPKLLFHYYDKDFNNEADTPDNFQSRRPNTSFCFLDIRSPGLGDTAMYLCATSYRDTLYNEQFFGPGTRLTVL.

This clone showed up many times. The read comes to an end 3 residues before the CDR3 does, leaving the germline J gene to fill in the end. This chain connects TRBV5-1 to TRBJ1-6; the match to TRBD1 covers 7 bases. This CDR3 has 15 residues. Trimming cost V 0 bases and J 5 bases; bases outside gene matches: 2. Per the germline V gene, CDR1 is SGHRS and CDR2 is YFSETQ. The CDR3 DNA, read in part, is TGCGCCAGCAGCTTGGTTACAGGGGATAATTCACCC. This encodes CASSLVTGDNSP. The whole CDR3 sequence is CASSLVTGDNSPLHF.

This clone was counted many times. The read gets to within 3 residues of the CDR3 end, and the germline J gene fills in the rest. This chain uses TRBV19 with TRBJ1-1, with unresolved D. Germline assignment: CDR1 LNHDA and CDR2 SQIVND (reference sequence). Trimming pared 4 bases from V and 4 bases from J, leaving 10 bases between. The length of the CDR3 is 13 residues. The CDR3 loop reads CASSKKPGTEAFF. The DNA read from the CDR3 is TGTGCCAGTAGTAAGAAACCGGGCACTGAA.

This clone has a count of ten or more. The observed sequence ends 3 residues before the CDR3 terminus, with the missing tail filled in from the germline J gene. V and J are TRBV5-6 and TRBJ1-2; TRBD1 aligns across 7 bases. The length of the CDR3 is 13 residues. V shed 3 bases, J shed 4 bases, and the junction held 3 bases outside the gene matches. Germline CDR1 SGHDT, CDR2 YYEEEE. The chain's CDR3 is CASSSGTVYGYTF. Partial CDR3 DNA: TGTGCCAGCAGCTCCGGGACAGTCTATGGC.

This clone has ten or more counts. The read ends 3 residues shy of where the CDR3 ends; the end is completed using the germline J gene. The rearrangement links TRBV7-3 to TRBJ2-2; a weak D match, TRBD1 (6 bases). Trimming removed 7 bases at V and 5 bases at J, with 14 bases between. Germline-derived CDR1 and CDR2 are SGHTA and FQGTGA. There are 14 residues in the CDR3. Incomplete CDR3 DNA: TGTGCCAGCAACCGAGTAGGGGGAACCGGGGAG. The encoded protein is CASNRVGGTGE. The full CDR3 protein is CASNRVGGTGELFF.

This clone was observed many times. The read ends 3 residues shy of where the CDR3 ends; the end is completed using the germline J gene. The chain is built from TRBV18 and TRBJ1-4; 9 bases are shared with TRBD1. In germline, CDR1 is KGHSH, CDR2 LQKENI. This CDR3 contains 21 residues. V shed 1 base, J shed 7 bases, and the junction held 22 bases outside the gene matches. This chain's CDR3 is CASSPLGPGRTGEVEGEKLFF. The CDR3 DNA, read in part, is TGTGCCAGCTCACCACTTGGTCCCGGGCGGACAGGGGAAGTGGAAGGTGAAAAA.

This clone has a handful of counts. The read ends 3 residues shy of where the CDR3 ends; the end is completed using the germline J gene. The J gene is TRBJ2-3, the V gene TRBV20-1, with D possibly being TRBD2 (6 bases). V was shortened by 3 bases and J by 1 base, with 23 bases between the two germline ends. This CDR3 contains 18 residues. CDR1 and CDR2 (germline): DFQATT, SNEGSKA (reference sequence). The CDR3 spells CSARGIEGGTGGTDTQYF. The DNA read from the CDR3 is TGCAGTGCTAGGGGTATAGAGGGCGGGACGGGGGGCACAGATACG.